This TCR beta chain is from a study of control samples from healthy donors and cancer patients. Generated by immunoSEQ multiplex PCR, the TCRdb table keeps only in-frame clones and is missing some. The sample consists of more than 140,000 clones, roughly 92% of them appearing once. The CDR3 consists of 12 residues. Trimming took 5 bases from V and 7 from J, leaving 11 bases between them. Looked up from germline, CDR1 is MDHEN and CDR2 is SYDVKM. The clonotype comes from a man aged 35-49 years in good health. The specimen sequenced was blood. This chain uses TRBV28 with TRBJ1-2; no clear D. For the CDR3, the DNA is TGTGCCAGCAGTATCCGACAAGTTGGCTACACCTTC. It is translated as CASSIRQVGYTF.